This entry concerns a single TCR beta chain. Its cognate antigen is unknown. In the naive CD8 group, cells lacked CD45RO and were positively selected for CCR7, so terminally differentiated effector memory CD45RA+ cells were left out. V lost 3 bases to trimming and J lost 7 bases, with 12 bases between them. Germline CDR1 and CDR2: MDHEN and SYDVKM. This CDR3 spans 14 amino acids. Some clones are missing from TCRdb's copy, which holds only in-frame ones; the method was immunoSEQ multiplex PCR. This table has 550,000 to 650,000 clones, roughly 96% appearing once. These data belong to a study of shared clonotypes between healthy human individuals. Study context: Used for every donor were three CD4 naive, three CD4 memory, two CD8 naive and one CD8 memory plate.

General study results and limits: Clonotype sharing across donors was expected to vary with sequencing depth.

Sequenced sample: naive CD8+ T cells sorted from blood. The chain couples TRBV28 to TRBJ1-4, with D possibly TRBD1 on 5 matching bases. The sequence came from a woman between 25 and 40 years old in good health. The CDR3 DNA follows: TGTGCCAGCAGTTTGGAGGGGCTCACTGAAAAACTGTTTTTT. It codes for CASSLEGLTEKLFF.